This T cell receptor beta chain was sequenced for a study of blood T cell repertoires in COVID-19 (dated by TCRdb to 2020 to 2022). Broadly, across the study: Samples covering the acute and convalescent phases of COVID-19 were provided by collaborators in the United States, Italy and Spain. The material from the prospective study consisted of cDNA or gDNA derived from T cells, B-cell-depleted T cells, or PBMCs. Subjects who had been exposed to COVID-19, were actively infected with it, or had recovered from it provided the deeply sampled blood TCRbeta repertoires that made up the dataset. The repertoires were made available in a free public database intended to serve as a resource for research on the immune response to SARS-CoV-2. The samples were drawn from two sources: the first 160 participants of the ongoing ImmuneRACE study, and 1,000 to 1,500 subjects contributed by 6 global collaborators. Nearly every sample came with metadata listing a de-identified subject ID, COVID-19 status, age in years and sex. Where HLA class I and class II types were available, the types were taken from metadata supplied by the sample provider, not from assay-based typing.

Enrolling through a virtual design, the prospective study's participants ranged in age from roughly 18 to 100 years and lived across 24 United States geographic areas. To assign participants to cohorts, the prospective study relied on clinical history that participants themselves reported in a screening survey and a study questionnaire. In the prospective study, whole blood, serum and a nasopharyngeal or oropharyngeal swab were collected from each participant by mobile phlebotomists. Prospective study participants could optionally give additional blood draws and questionnaires over an approximately two-month period. Blood samples from the prospective study were shipped frozen or at room temperature prior to DNA extraction. Notes on this clone: What this receptor recognizes is not known. Qualities for individual bases were not recorded, and no much larger clone is one base off.

The full study reports these points: The amount of clinical and demographic metadata varied by source and participant and was provided uncurated.

TCRbeta CDR3 regions were amplified from genomic DNA by means of the immunoSEQ Assay, a bias-controlled multiplex PCR. For the original study's pipeline: The number of nucleated cells in each sample was estimated from the amplification of reference gene primers within the assay. To quantify the absolute abundance of each unique TCRbeta CDR3 rearrangement, sequence reads were collapsed and filtered. For each sample, productive Simpson clonality was calculated as the square root of Simpson's diversity index over productive rearrangements. TCRdb's version of the immuneACCESS table is confined to in-frame rearrangements and falls short of the full clone set. An unresolved V gene accounts for under half of the shortfall where checked; the remainder is of unknown origin. V and J calls and clone size are copied from that table; D and trimming were computed from the DNA. The sample table shows under 300,000 clones, and around 87% are seen once. The leading ten clones occupy roughly 3.5% of the sample.

The CDR3 measures 15 amino acids from cysteine to phenylalanine. Only the CDR3 DNA stays, 45 bases, in frame from base 1. Trimming leaves V shorter by 7 bases and J shorter by 1 base, with the junction holding 7 bases beyond the gene matches. From the germline V gene (reference sequence), CDR1 is SEHNR and CDR2 is FQNEAQ. The source is a woman aged 40 to 50 with acute COVID-19. The rearranged segments are TRBV7-9 and TRBJ2-5, and 9 junctional nucleotides match TRBD1. Sequenced: PBMCs or T cells enriched from blood (not recorded which). The CDR3 reads CASTLTGGVQETQYF. The base sequence is TGTGCCAGCACCCTGACAGGGGGGGTCCAAGAGACCCAGTACTTC. This CDR3, with the reference TRBV7-9 and TRBJ2-5 proteins standing in past its ends, gives the full variable domain DTGVSQNPRHKITKRGQNVTFRCDPISEHNRLYWYRQTLGQGPEFLTYFQNEAQLEKSRLLSDRFSAERPKGSFSTLEIQRTEQGDSAMYLCASTLTGGVQETQYFGPGTRLLVL.